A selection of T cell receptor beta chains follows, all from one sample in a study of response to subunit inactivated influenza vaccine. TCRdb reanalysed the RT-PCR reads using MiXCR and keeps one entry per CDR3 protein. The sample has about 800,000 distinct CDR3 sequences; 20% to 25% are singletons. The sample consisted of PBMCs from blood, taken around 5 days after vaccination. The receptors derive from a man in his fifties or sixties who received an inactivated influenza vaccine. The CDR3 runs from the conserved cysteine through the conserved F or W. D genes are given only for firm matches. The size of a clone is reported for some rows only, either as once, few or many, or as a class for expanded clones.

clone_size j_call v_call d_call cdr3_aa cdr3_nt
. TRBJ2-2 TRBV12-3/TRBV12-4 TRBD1 CASVRTGTGELFF TGTGCCAGCGTGCGGACAGGAACCGGGGAGCTGTTTTTT
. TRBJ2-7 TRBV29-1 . CSATDTAEQYF TGCAGCGCTACGGACACAGCCGAGCAGTACTTC
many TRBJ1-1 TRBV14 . CASSQETVNTEAFF TGTGCCAGCAGCCAAGAGACAGTGAACACTGAAGCTTTCTTT
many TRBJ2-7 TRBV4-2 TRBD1 CASSQEFIGTGGYEQYF TGTGCCAGCAGCCAAGAGTTTATCGGGACAGGAGGCTACGAGCAGTACTTC
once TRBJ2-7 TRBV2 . CASKIVDSFYEQYF TGTGCCAGCAAAATCGTCGACAGCTTCTACGAGCAGTACTTC
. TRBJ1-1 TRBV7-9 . CASTKGVNTEAFF TGTGCCAGCACTAAAGGGGTGAACACTGAAGCTTTCTTT
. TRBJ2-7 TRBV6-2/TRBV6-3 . CASTEAYEQYF TGTGCCAGCACCGAGGCCTACGAGCAGTACTTC
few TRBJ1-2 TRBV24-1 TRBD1 CATSDRSGQGSFYGYTF TGTGCCACCAGTGATCGATCGGGACAGGGGAGCTTCTATGGCTACACCTTC
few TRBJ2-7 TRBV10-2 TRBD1 CASSDPTQPGQGDEQYF TGCGCCAGCAGTGATCCCACACAACCGGGACAGGGTGACGAGCAGTACTTC
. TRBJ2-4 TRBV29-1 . CSVDEGGNLAKNIQYF TGCAGCGTTGATGAGGGGGGGAACTTAGCCAAAAACATTCAGTACTTC
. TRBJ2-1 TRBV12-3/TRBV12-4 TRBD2 CASSEPSGRSYNEQFF TGTGCCAGCAGTGAACCTAGCGGGAGGTCCTACAATGAGCAGTTCTTC
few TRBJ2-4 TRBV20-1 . CSAPHPAAKNIQYF TGCAGTGCTCCCCACCCAGCCGCCAAAAACATTCAGTACTTC
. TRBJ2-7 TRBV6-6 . CASSRKGSYEQYF TGTGCCAGCAGCCGAAAGGGGTCCTACGAGCAGTACTTC
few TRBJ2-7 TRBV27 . CASSLVCYEQYF TGTGCCAGCAGTTTAGTCTGCTACGAGCAGTACTTC
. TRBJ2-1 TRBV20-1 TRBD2 CSVLAERNEQFF TGCAGTGTACTAGCGGAGCGTAATGAGCAGTTCTTC
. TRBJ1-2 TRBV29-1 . CSVGPQGFDGYTF TGCAGCGTTGGACCACAGGGTTTCGATGGCTACACCTTC
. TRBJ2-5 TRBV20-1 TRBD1 CSADAGTGLETQYF TGCAGTGCTGACGCCGGGACAGGGTTGGAGACCCAGTACTTC
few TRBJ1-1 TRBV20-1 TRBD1 CSARTGEWGKKTEAFF TGCAGTGCTAGAACAGGGGAGTGGGGAAAAAAAACTGAAGCTTTCTTT
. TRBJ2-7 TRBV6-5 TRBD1 CVSSLGQVGYEQYF TGTGTCAGCAGTTTGGGACAGGTAGGGTACGAGCAGTACTTC
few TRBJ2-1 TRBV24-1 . CATSDQPIQGGKFF TGTGCCACCAGTGACCAACCCATACAGGGAGGGAAGTTCTTC
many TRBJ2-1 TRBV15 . CATSPGRASYNEQFF TGTGCCACCAGCCCCGGCAGGGCCTCCTACAATGAGCAGTTCTTC
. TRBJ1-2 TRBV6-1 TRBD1 CASSHPGGGGYTF TGTGCCAGCAGCCATCCAGGGGGGGGCGGCTACACCTTC
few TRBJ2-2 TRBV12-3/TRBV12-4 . CASSFSGRGGELFF TGTGCCAGCAGTTTCAGCGGCCGCGGCGGGGAGCTGTTTTTT
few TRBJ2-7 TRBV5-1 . CASNPGTEPYEQYF TGCGCCAGCAACCCCGGGACTGAACCCTACGAGCAGTACTTC
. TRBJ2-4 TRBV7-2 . CASSLLFTKNIQYF TGTGCCAGCAGCTTGTTGTTCACCAAAAACATTCAGTACTTC
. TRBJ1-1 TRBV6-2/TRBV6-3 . CASSYLGEGYTEAFF TGTGCCAGCAGTTACCTGGGAGAAGGGTACACTGAAGCTTTCTTT
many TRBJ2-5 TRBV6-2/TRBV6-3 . CASSYLGVQETQYF TGTGCCAGCAGTTATCTTGGGGTCCAAGAGACCCAGTACTTC
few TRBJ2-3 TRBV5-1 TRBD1 CASSLPDRVADTQYF TGCGCCAGCAGCTTGCCAGACAGGGTTGCAGATACGCAGTATTTT
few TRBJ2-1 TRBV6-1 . CASSELEFGEQFF TGTGCCAGCAGTGAGCTAGAGTTCGGTGAGCAGTTCTTC
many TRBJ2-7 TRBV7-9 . CASSLVPRDDEQYF TGTGCCAGCAGCTTAGTTCCGCGGGATGACGAGCAGTACTTC
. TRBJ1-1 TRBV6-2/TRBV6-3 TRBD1 CASRDGQGGAFF TGTGCCAGCAGGGACGGACAGGGGGGAGCTTTCTTT
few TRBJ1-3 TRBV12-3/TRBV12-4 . CASSQTGDLMRGSGNTIYF TGTGCCAGCAGTCAGACGGGAGACCTTATGAGGGGCTCTGGAAACACCATATATTTT
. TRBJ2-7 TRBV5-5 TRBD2 CASSVLAGGYEQYF TGTGCCAGCAGCGTCCTAGCGGGAGGCTACGAGCAGTACTTC
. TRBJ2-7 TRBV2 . CASSEVGFYDEQYF TGTGCCAGCAGTGAAGTAGGGTTCTACGACGAGCAGTACTTC
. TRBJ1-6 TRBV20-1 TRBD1 CSAATGNSPLHF TGCAGTGCTGCGACAGGGAATTCACCCCTCCACTTT
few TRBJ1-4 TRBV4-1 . CASSGKDRATNEKLFF TGCGCCAGCAGCGGAAAGGACAGAGCAACTAATGAAAAACTGTTTTTT
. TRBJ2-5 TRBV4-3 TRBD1 CASSQSGGVETQYF TGCGCCAGCAGCCAGTCAGGGGGCGTAGAGACCCAGTACTTC
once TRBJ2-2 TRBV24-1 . CATSDFGDAQDTGELFF TGTGCCACCAGTGATTTCGGGGACGCTCAAGACACCGGGGAGCTGTTTTTT
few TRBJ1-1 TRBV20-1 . CSAREAGPSTEAFF TGCAGTGCTAGAGAGGCGGGGCCGAGCACTGAAGCTTTCTTT
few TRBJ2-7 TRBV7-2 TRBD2 CASSPSGNVGEQYF TGTGCCAGCAGCCCTAGCGGGAACGTGGGCGAGCAGTACTTC
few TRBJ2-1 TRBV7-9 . CATGYSYNEQFF TGTGCTACCGGGTATTCCTACAATGAGCAGTTCTTC
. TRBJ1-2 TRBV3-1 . CASSQRQNRGYTF TGTGCCAGCAGCCAAAGGCAGAACAGAGGCTACACCTTC
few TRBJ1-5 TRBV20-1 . CSASQGWNQPQHF TGCAGTGCTAGTCAGGGGTGGAATCAGCCCCAGCATTTT
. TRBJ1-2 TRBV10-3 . CAISESTGEGGYTF TGTGCCATCAGTGAGTCGACGGGGGAAGGTGGCTACACCTTC
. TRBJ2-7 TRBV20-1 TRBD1 CSAPPWTGGSYEQYF TGCAGTGCTCCTCCCTGGACAGGGGGTTCCTACGAGCAGTACTTC